This T cell receptor beta chain was retrieved from a study of T cell responses to AZD1222 COVID-19 vaccine (dated by TCRdb to the early 2020s). In terms of the full investigation: TCR sequencing covered 230 or so trial participants: 207 given two doses of AZD1222 and approximately 25 given two doses of MenACWY control vaccine. Trial participants were enrolled by age into subgroups of 18-55, 56-69 and 70-plus years, and around 140, 26 and 57 TCR-sequenced participants, respectively, were included in these subgroups. What the authors observed across the whole study: Conclusions about previously exposed vaccinees are limited because only a handful of AZD1222 recipients were SARS-CoV-2 seropositive at baseline. Reportedly, close to half of the unique spike-specific TCRs recognized epitopes lying outside the regions that are mutated in the B.1.351 and B.1.1.7 variants. A significant rise in spike-specific TCR breadth and depth was observed after two AZD1222 doses relative to day 0 and relative to MenACWY recipients. The vaccine-associated CD4 TCRs covered the entire spike protein, and the dominant responses fell in regions 160-218 and 743-854. The 56-69-year group was small, and its depth increase did not reach significance, likely because of low power. No day 14 peak-response samples were available, so repertoires were characterized only after the peak T cell response. Most participants were white British and females outnumbered males, and the authors suggested that clonal diversity may have been underestimated.

The CDR3 regions of human TCRbeta chains were subjected to immunosequencing. The source study handled its data this way. TCRs in the repertoires were compared against a reference library of SARS-CoV-2-specific TCRs that had been generated with the MIRA antigen-specificity platform. Breadth meant the fraction of unique TCRs that were SARS-CoV-2-associated, whereas depth meant the fraction of total T cells that were SARS-CoV-2-associated. Using the MIRA data, each spike-specific TCR was assigned both to the spike region to which the TCR was reactive and to a CD4 or CD8 class. Log10-transformed breadth and depth values were compared by one-way ANOVA with Sidak's multiple comparisons tests. The immuneACCESS repertoire file appears here via TCRdb, limited to in-frame rearrangements. These files lack a portion of the clones; in checked studies, under half of the deficit traces to unresolved V genes, and the cause of the others is not known. V and J calls and clone size are given by that table; D and trimming were obtained from the DNA. Across this sample there are approximately 140,000 clones, with 80% to 95% seen only once. Together, the top ten hold around 3.1% of the sample.

Notes on this clone: This receptor's antigen is unknown. There are no base qualities to consult, and no much larger clone falls within one base.

The sample's time point label, decoded: about 28 days (+/-7) after the second vaccine dose. AZD1222 recipients whose second dose came at about 4 weeks and those whose second dose came at about 12 weeks were combined into one group, since spike-specific TCR depth and breadth did not differ between the two schedules. The vaccinee samples were drawn from two UK trials, COV001 and COV002, one of which was a single-blind randomized controlled phase 2/3 trial testing AZD1222 (ChAdOx1 nCoV-19) in healthy adults. For TCRbeta chain sequencing, PBMC samples from trial participants were taken at day 0 and at day 28 after the second dose. Trimming costs V 5 bases and J 4 bases, and their ends lie 9 bases apart. The CDR3, from cysteine to phenylalanine, totals 12 residues. Only the CDR3 DNA is retained, 36 bases long and in frame from the first base. CDR1 and CDR2, per the germline V gene (reference sequence), are MNHNY and SVGAGI.

This sequence was found in an adult who received the AZD1222 COVID-19 vaccine. Here the sequenced sample was peripheral blood, taken 28 days after the second AZD1222 dose. Here the chain combines TRBV6-6 and TRBJ2-7; the D region possibly corresponds to TRBD1 (5 bases align). The CDR3 sequence is CASSQQAYEQYF. The nucleotide sequence is given as TGTGCCAGCAGTCAACAGGCGTACGAGCAGTACTTC.